This T cell receptor beta chain came from a study of cytomegalovirus exposure and HLA in healthy donors. On the study more broadly: Inside one of the first data releases sat tens of millions of unique TCRs taken from HLA-typed donors. Findings and caveats of the study: Rarity marked most TCR sequences, yet some public TCRs occurred in many donors. According to the study, around 160 TCR beta chains were cytomegalovirus-associated.

Notes on this clone: Its antigen remains unidentified.

PCR involved 60 Vbeta and 13 Jbeta primers. TCRdb keeps only in-frame clones here, not all; method: immunoSEQ multiplex PCR. The sample holds about 190,000 clones, about 87% seen once. Trimming at V came to 3 bases and at J to 2 bases, leaving 6 bases not matched to a gene. Germline V gene sequence: CDR1 SGHRS, CDR2 YFSETQ. This CDR3 contains 16 residues. Sequenced input: PBMCs. This TCR was recovered from a man between 25 and 39 years old in good health and CMV-seronegative. The chain has TRBV5-1 and TRBJ2-3; 10 nucleotides align to TRBD2. CDR3 nucleotides: TGCGCCAGCAGCTGGTCTAGCGGGAGACTCACAGATACGCAGTATTTT. Translation gives CASSWSSGRLTDTQYF.